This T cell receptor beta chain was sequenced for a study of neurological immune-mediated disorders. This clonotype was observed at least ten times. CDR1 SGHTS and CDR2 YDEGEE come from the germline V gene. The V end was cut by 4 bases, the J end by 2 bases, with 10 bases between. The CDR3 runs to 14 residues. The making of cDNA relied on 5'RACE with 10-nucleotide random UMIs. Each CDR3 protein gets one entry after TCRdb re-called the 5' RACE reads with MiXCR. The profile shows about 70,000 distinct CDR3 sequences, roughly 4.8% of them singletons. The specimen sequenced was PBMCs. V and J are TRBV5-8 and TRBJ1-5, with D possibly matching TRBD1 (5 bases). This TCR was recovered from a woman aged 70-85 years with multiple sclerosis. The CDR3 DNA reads TGTGCCAGCAGCCCCCGGGGGGGCAATCAGCCCCAGCATTTT. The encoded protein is CASSPRGGNQPQHF.